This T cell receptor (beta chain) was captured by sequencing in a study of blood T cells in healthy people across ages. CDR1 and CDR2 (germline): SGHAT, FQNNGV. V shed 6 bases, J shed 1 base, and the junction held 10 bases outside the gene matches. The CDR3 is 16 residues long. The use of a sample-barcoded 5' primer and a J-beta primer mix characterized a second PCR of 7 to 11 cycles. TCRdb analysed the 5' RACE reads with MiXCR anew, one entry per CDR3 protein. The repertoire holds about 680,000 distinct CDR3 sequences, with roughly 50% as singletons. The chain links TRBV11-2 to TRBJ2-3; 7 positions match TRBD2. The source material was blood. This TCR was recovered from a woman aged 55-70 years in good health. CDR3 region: CASRPIIGRGTDTQYF. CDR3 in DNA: TGTGCCAGCAGACCAATTATTGGGAGGGGCACAGATACGCAGTATTTT. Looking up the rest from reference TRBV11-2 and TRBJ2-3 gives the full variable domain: EAGVAQSPRYKIIEKRQSVAFWCNPISGHATLYWYQQILGQGPKLLIQFQNNGVVDDSQLPKDRFSAERLKGVDSTLKIQPAKLEDSAVYLCASRPIIGRGTDTQYFGPGTRLTVL.